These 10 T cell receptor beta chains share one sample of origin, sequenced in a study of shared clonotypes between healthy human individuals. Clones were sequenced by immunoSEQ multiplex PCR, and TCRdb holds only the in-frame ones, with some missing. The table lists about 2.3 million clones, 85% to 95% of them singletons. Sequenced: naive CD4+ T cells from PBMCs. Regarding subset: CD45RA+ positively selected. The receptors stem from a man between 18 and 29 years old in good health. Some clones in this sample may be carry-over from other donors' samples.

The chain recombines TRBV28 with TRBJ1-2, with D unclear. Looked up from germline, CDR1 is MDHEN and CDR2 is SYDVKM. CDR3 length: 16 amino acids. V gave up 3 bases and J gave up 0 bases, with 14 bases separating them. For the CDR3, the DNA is TGTGCCAGCAGTTTTAGGACGACCCAAACTAACTATGGCTACACCTTC. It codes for CASSFRTTQTNYGYTF.

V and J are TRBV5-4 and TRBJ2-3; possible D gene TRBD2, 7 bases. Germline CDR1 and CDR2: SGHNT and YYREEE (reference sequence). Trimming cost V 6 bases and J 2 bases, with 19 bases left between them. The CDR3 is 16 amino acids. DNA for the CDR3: TGTGCCAGCAACTCGGGGGGCCAGCGCATCACAGATACGCAGTATTTT. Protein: CASNSGGQRITDTQYF.

CDR3 residues: CASRSGTNTEAFF. The CDR3 DNA is TGTGCCAGCAGGAGCGGGACGAACACTGAAGCTTTCTTT. The rearrangement links TRBV6-5 to TRBJ1-1, with a weak D call TRBD1 (5 bases). Deletions cut 6 bases from V and 1 base from J, with 9 bases between. Germline CDR1 reads MNHEY; CDR2 reads SVGAGI. This CDR3 is 13 amino acids long.

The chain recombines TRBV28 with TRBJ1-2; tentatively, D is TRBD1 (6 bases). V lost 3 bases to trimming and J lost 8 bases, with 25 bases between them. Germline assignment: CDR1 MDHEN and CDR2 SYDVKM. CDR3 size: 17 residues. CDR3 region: CASSLGQGQLYSGGYTF. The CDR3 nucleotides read TGTGCCAGCAGTTTGGGTCAGGGGCAGTTGTATTCTGGGGGCTACACCTTC.

The CDR3 DNA reads TGTGCCAGCAGTCCGGGGACAGTCTCTGGAAACACCATATATTTT. It codes for CASSPGTVSGNTIYF. The chain carries TRBV28 and TRBJ1-3; 7 positions match TRBD1. The CDR3 length is 15 residues. The ends lost 5 bases at V and 0 bases at J; junction bases unmatched: 4. Germline V gives CDR1 MDHEN, CDR2 SYDVKM.

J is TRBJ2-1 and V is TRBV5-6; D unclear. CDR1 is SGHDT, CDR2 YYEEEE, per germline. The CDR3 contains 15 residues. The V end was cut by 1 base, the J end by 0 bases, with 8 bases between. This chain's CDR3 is CASSLLLLSYNEQFF. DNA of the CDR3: TGTGCCAGCAGCTTGCTGCTACTCTCCTACAATGAGCAGTTCTTC.

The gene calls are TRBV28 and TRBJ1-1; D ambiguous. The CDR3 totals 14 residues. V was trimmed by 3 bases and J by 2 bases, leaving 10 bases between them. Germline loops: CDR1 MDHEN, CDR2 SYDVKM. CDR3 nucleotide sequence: TGTGCCAGCAGTTTGCGACTTGGTAACACTGAAGCTTTCTTT. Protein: CASSLRLGNTEAFF.

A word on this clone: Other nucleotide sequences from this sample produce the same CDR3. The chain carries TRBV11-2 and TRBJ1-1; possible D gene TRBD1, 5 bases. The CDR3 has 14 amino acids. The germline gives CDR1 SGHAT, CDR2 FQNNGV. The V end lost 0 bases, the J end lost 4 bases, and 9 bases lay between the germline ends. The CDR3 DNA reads TGTGCCAGCAGCTTAGAGGGGGGGGGCACTGAAGCTTTCTTT. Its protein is CASSLEGGGTEAFF.

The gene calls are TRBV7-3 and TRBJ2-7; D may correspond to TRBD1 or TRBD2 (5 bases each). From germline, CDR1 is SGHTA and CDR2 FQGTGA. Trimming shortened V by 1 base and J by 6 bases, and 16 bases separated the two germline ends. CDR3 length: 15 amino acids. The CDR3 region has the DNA TGTGCCAGCAGCTTAATCCCGGGGCCCCTGGGCGAGCAGTACTTC. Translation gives CASSLIPGPLGEQYF.

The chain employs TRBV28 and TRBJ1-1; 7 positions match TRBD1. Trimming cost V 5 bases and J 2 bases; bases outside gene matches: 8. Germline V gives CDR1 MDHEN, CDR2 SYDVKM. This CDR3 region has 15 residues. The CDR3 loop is CASSTPGQPNTEAFF. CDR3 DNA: TGTGCCAGCAGTACACCGGGACAGCCCAACACTGAAGCTTTCTTT.